The clone carrying this TCR beta chain was observed a handful of times. Its specificity is unknown. MiXCR was run by TCRdb on the RT-PCR reads, yielding one entry per CDR3 protein. The sample shows fewer than 400,000 distinct CDR3 sequences, about a fifth of them seen only once. This sample is drawn from a study of response to subunit inactivated influenza vaccine. Study results and limitations: The study's authors posited that every seasonal influenza vaccination enlists few new T cells.

Per germline, CDR1 MNHEY and CDR2 SMNVEV (reference sequence). Trimming left V 5 bases short and J 4 bases short, with 14 bases between. This CDR3 has 14 amino acids. The sample in question was PBMCs from blood, obtained around 22 months after vaccination. The genes are TRBV27 and TRBJ1-2; D unresolved. This receptor was taken from a man aged 50 to 75 who received an inactivated influenza vaccine. The DNA of the CDR3 is TGTGCCAGCAGTCCCGCCGGCGACCCCTATGGCTACACCTTC. Its translation: CASSPAGDPYGYTF.